The clone carrying this TCR beta chain has only a few counts. This specimen belongs to a study of blood T cells in healthy people across ages. This CDR3 has 15 residues. The germline CDR1 and CDR2 sequences are DFQATT and SNEGSKA (reference sequence). Trimming removed 1 base at V and 5 bases at J, with 17 bases between. A sample-barcoded 5' primer and a J-beta primer mix were used in a second PCR of roughly 6 to 11 cycles. MiXCR was run by TCRdb on the 5' RACE reads, yielding one entry per CDR3 protein. This sample has around 1,000,000 distinct CDR3 sequences, with about 23% found just once. The data were also submitted as part of a second study, on T cells of mothers and their children.

This sequence joins TRBV20-1 and TRBJ2-5, with unresolved D. The source material was blood. The clonotype comes from a girl aged 2 to 9 in good health. CDR3 amino acids: CSARVEHRRSETQYF. The CDR3 coding sequence is TGCAGTGCTAGAGTCGAACATAGACGGTCGGAGACCCAGTACTTC.